The clone carrying this TCR beta chain was recorded many times. Antigen unknown. This record belongs to a study of metastatic and nonmetastatic thyroid tumors. Across the study: Comparison of repertoires was carried out across blood and tumor or nodule tissue from malignant and benign thyroid patients.

In the source study's methods: A classifier of distant metastasis in papillary thyroid cancer was built from CDR3 differences (across clinicopathological groups). Via MiXCR, TCRdb re-called the PCR reads. The V and J calls reflect TCRdb's pipeline rather than the authors' work. The sample holds about 69,000 clones; more than 13% are singletons and the top ten take approximately 7%. Study-level points and caveats: It was reported that TCR beta diversity was significantly higher in malignant thyroid tumors than benign nodules, in blood and tumor.

Before thyroid surgery, none of the patients had received any treatment. J gave up 4 bases and V 4 bases, and 8 bases lay outside the gene matches. Germline lookup yields CDR1 SGDLS and CDR2 YYNGEE. The CDR3 length is 15 residues. This receptor was identified in a male donor with papillary thyroid cancer or a benign thyroid nodule (not recorded which). Some clones in this sample may be carry-over from other donors' samples. The source material was blood. The V call is TRBV9, the J call TRBJ2-3, with 8 bases fitting TRBD2. Here the CDR3 DNA reads TGTGCCAGCAGCCCCCGGGGGGGACCTGCAGATACGCAGTATTTT. Translating it yields CASSPRGGPADTQYF. The whole variable domain, filled in from reference TRBV9 and TRBJ2-3, reads DSGVTQTPKHLITATGQRVTLRCSPRSGDLSVYWYQQSLDQGLQFLIQYYNGEERAKGNILERFSAQQFPDLHSELNLSSLELGDSALYFCASSPRGGPADTQYFGPGTRLTVL.